Listed here are 25 T cell receptor beta chains from one sample, sequenced in a study of shared clonotypes between healthy human individuals. Profiled with immunoSEQ multiplex PCR; TCRdb holds only in-frame clones, not every one. The profile shows 2 million to 2.5 million clones, approximately 96% of them singletons. Source material: naive CD4+ T cells sorted from blood. Subset indicated: CD45RA+ positively selected. All receptors derive from a man aged 18-30 years in good health.

The chain recombines TRBV5-4 with TRBJ1-3; D remains unclear. The length of the CDR3 is 15 residues. V lost 4 bases and J 3 bases, leaving 14 bases between the germline ends. Germline CDR1 is SGHNT and CDR2 is YYREEE (reference sequence). CDR3: CASSAGVGFGNTIYF. In nucleotides, the CDR3 is TGTGCCAGCAGCGCCGGGGTGGGGTTTGGAAACACCATATATTTT.

This clone has a single count. The V call is TRBV5-1, the J call TRBJ1-1; 8 positions agree with TRBD1. The trim removed 3 bases at V and 5 bases at J, leaving 6 bases unmatched. This CDR3 is 14 amino acids long. Germline V gene data show CDR1 as SGHRS and CDR2 as YFSETQ. The CDR3, as DNA: TGCGCCAGCAGCTATCAGGGGGCAGGGACTGAAGCTTTCTTT. Its protein is CASSYQGAGTEAFF.

V is TRBV5-5 and J is TRBJ1-2; 8 bases match TRBD1. Germline trimming cut 4 bases from V and 4 bases from J; bases unmatched to any gene: 12. The CDR3 runs to 16 residues. CDR1 and CDR2 (germline): SGHKS, YYEKEE (reference sequence). The CDR3 loop reads CASSEGTGGFSYGYTF. Here the CDR3 DNA reads TGTGCCAGCAGCGAAGGGACAGGCGGCTTCAGCTATGGCTACACCTTC. Full variable domain (missing parts from reference TRBV5-5 and TRBJ1-2): DAGVTQSPTHLIKTRGQQVTLRCSPISGHKSVSWYQQVLGQGPQFIFQYYEKEERGRGNFPDRFSARQFPNYSSELNVNALLLGDSALYLCASSEGTGGFSYGYTFGSGTRLTVV.

The genes are TRBV5-1 and TRBJ2-1; 9 nucleotides agree with TRBD1. The germline V gene has CDR1 SGHRS and CDR2 YFSETQ. The CDR3 has 23 amino acids. With 4 bases clipped from V and 6 bases from J, the junction kept 32 bases outside the gene matches. The CDR3 region is CASSPNPSPAPYSGTGSFNEQFF. In DNA form, the CDR3 reads TGCGCCAGCAGCCCAAACCCATCTCCCGCCCCTTATTCCGGGACAGGGTCATTCAATGAGCAGTTCTTC.

The J gene is TRBJ2-5, the V gene TRBV10-3, with D perhaps TRBD2 (6 bases). Trimming left V 6 bases short and J 2 bases short, with 7 bases between. Germline V lookup: CDR1 ENHRY, CDR2 SYGVKD. The CDR3 sequence is 12 residues long. CDR3 nucleotide sequence: TGTGCCATCAGGGGGGGTCAAGAGACCCAGTACTTC. Translation: CAIRGGQETQYF.

The V call is TRBV30, the J call TRBJ2-2; D unresolved. CDR3 length equals 14 residues. Trimming took 0 bases from V and 6 from J, leaving 11 bases between them. Germline loops: CDR1 GTSNPN, CDR2 SVGIG (reference sequence). The CDR3 spells CAWSVILTPGELFF. Written as DNA, the CDR3 is TGTGCCTGGAGTGTAATCCTGACCCCCGGGGAGCTGTTTTTT. Full variable domain (remainder filled in from reference TRBV30 and TRBJ2-2): SQTIHQWPATLVQPVGSPLSLECTVEGTSNPNLYWYRQAAGRGLQLLFYSVGIGQISSEVPQNLSASRPQDRQFILSSKKLLLSDSGFYLCAWSVILTPGELFFGEGSRLTVL.

The chain links TRBV18 to TRBJ1-5, with D uncertain. V shed 3 bases and J shed 5 bases, with 14 bases lying between them. Germline V lookup: CDR1 KGHSH, CDR2 LQKENI. The CDR3 sequence is 15 residues long. The CDR3 sequence is CASSPTRERYQPQHF. CDR3 DNA: TGTGCCAGCTCACCCACTAGGGAGCGTTATCAGCCCCAGCATTTT.

With regard to this clone: Other DNA sequences in this sample translate to the same CDR3. The chain is built from TRBV5-1 and TRBJ2-5; D uncertain. Germline V CDR1 and CDR2: SGHRS, YFSETQ. The V end lost 3 bases, the J end lost 5 bases, and 11 bases lay between the germline ends. The CDR3 extends over 13 amino acids. The CDR3 DNA sequence: TGCGCCAGCAGCTCGCGAGTCTTGGAGACCCAGTACTTC. Translation gives CASSSRVLETQYF. Supplemented by reference TRBV5-1 and TRBJ2-5, the full variable domain reads KAGVTQTPRYLIKTRGQQVTLSCSPISGHRSVSWYQQTPGQGLQFLFEYFSETQRNKGNFPGRFSGRQFSNSRSEMNVSTLELGDSALYLCASSSRVLETQYFGPGTRLLVL.

The genes are TRBV18 and TRBJ1-1; D remains ambiguous. V was trimmed by 6 bases and J by 3 bases, leaving 14 bases between them. There are 14 residues in the CDR3. Germline V lookup: CDR1 KGHSH, CDR2 LQKENI. The CDR3 DNA reads TGTGCCAGCTCCCCGAGGGTTACTGACACTGAAGCTTTCTTT. Translation: CASSPRVTDTEAFF.

V and J are TRBV19 and TRBJ2-3; TRBD2 is a possible D gene (5 bases). Looked up from germline, CDR1 is LNHDA and CDR2 is SQIVND (reference sequence). V was pared by 3 bases and J by 1 base, with 14 bases between. The CDR3 length is 16 residues. The chain's CDR3 is CASSMPTGKGTDTQYF. The CDR3 DNA follows: TGTGCCAGTAGTATGCCGACCGGGAAGGGCACAGATACGCAGTATTTT. Using reference TRBV19 and TRBJ2-3 for the parts outside the CDR3, the full variable domain is DGGITQSPKYLFRKEGQNVTLSCEQNLNHDAMYWYRQDPGQGLRLIYYSQIVNDFQKGDIAEGYSVSREKKESFPLTVTSAQKNPTAFYLCASSMPTGKGTDTQYFGPGTRLTVL.

The chain is built from TRBV30 and TRBJ2-4; D gene unclear. This CDR3 has 14 residues. Trimming shortened V by 5 bases and J by 0 bases, and 11 bases separated the two germline ends. Germline V gene sequence: CDR1 GTSNPN, CDR2 SVGIG (reference sequence). The CDR3 DNA reads TGTGCCTGGGTCCCTAGGCTAGCCAAAAACATTCAGTACTTC. Residues: CAWVPRLAKNIQYF.

This clone was picked up a small number of times. V and J are TRBV6-4 and TRBJ2-1, with 8 bases aligning to TRBD1. Losses at the gene ends were 6 bases for V and 7 bases for J; bases not matched to a gene: 5. The CDR3 has 13 residues. Germline lookup yields CDR1 MRHNA and CDR2 SNTAGT. In nucleotides, the CDR3 is TGTGCCAGCAGCCAGGGGGCCGGTAATGAGCAGTTCTTC. This gives the protein CASSQGAGNEQFF.

The J gene is TRBJ2-1, the V gene TRBV13; 8 nucleotides match TRBD2. The CDR3 is made up of 14 amino acids. Germline loops: CDR1 PRHDT, CDR2 FYEKMQ (reference sequence). The trim removed 5 bases at V and 5 bases at J, leaving 5 bases unmatched. CDR3 in amino acids: CASSISGVHNEQFF. The CDR3 region has the DNA TGTGCCAGCAGCATTAGCGGGGTCCACAATGAGCAGTTCTTC.

The chain joins TRBV5-1 to TRBJ2-1; 8 bases are a match to TRBD2. Germline V gives CDR1 SGHRS, CDR2 YFSETQ. This CDR3 is built from 15 residues. J gave up 5 bases and V 4 bases, and 8 bases lay outside the gene matches. CDR3 sequence: CASSILAGQDNEQFF. The CDR3 bases are TGCGCCAGCAGCATCTTAGCGGGGCAAGACAATGAGCAGTTCTTC.

The chain combines TRBV28 with TRBJ1-4; TRBD1 agrees at 9 bases. V was pared by 5 bases and J by 8 bases, with 12 bases of the junction left unmatched. This CDR3 spans 16 amino acids. CDR1 MDHEN and CDR2 SYDVKM come from the germline V gene. This chain's CDR3 is CASSLTDRGRSEKLFF. In DNA form, the CDR3 reads TGTGCCAGCAGTCTAACGGACAGGGGCAGGTCAGAAAAACTGTTTTTT. The variable domain in full, with the rest retrieved from reference TRBV28 and TRBJ1-4, is DVKVTQSSRYLVKRTGEKVFLECVQDMDHENMFWYRQDPGLGLRLIYFSYDVKMKEKGDIPEGYSVSREKKERFSLILESASTNQTSMYLCASSLTDRGRSEKLFFGSGTQLSVL.

This rearrangement joins TRBV6-6 to TRBJ1-2, with 7 nucleotides matching TRBD1. Per germline, CDR1 MNHNY and CDR2 SVGAGI (reference sequence). V gave up 2 bases and J gave up 4 bases; unmatched junction bases: 4. The CDR3 is made up of 14 amino acids. Written as DNA, the CDR3 is TGTGCCAGCAGTTACGGTGACAGGGCCTATGGCTACACCTTC. Amino acids: CASSYGDRAYGYTF.

As concerns this clone: This is likely a read error, given that the CDR3 carries no conserved phenylalanine or tryptophan at its end. The rearrangement links TRBV28 to TRBJ1-3, with no clear D. The CDR3 runs to 13 residues. The V gene lost 6 bases and the J gene lost 2 bases, with 8 bases spanning the gap. CDR1 and CDR2 from the germline V gene are MDHEN and SYDVKM. The CDR3 nucleotides are TGTGCCAGCAGAGCCGCGGCTGGAAACACCATATATCTT. This gives the protein CASRAAAGNTIYL.

The V call is TRBV9, the J call TRBJ1-2, with D possibly matching TRBD1 (5 bases). The V gene lost 3 bases and the J gene lost 0 bases, with 12 bases spanning the gap. This CDR3 is built from 15 residues. Germline V CDR1 and CDR2: SGDLS, YYNGEE. CDR3 region: CASSGTGGTNYGYTF. The CDR3 DNA follows: TGTGCCAGCAGCGGCACGGGGGGAACTAACTATGGCTACACCTTC. Together with reference TRBV9 and TRBJ1-2, the CDR3 gives the full variable domain: DSGVTQTPKHLITATGQRVTLRCSPRSGDLSVYWYQQSLDQGLQFLIQYYNGEERAKGNILERFSAQQFPDLHSELNLSSLELGDSALYFCASSGTGGTNYGYTFGSGTRLTVV.

The chain links TRBV6-5 to TRBJ2-1; perhaps D is TRBD1 or TRBD2 (5 bases each). V lost 0 bases, J lost 8 bases, and 5 bases lay in between. The CDR3 contains 12 residues. Germline values: CDR1 MNHEY, CDR2 SVGAGI. The CDR3 nucleotides are TGTGCCAGCAGTTACTCGGGGGATGAGCAGTTCTTC. Its protein product is CASSYSGDEQFF.

The chain uses TRBV11-2 and TRBJ1-1; D may be TRBD1 (5 bases). CDR1 SGHAT and CDR2 FQNNGV come from the germline V gene. Deletions cut 2 bases from V and 2 bases from J, with 9 bases between. The CDR3 sequence is 14 residues long. The CDR3 reads CASSLRGPNTEAFF. The CDR3 DNA reads TGTGCCAGCAGCTTAAGGGGACCCAACACTGAAGCTTTCTTT.

The chain recombines TRBV7-9 with TRBJ2-7, with D tentatively TRBD1 (6 bases). The CDR3 sequence is 14 residues long. Germline V CDR1 and CDR2: SEHNR, FQNEAQ (reference sequence). With 5 bases removed from V and 2 bases from J, the gap between germline ends came to 13 bases. The CDR3 is CASSLRGEAYEQYF. Written as DNA, the CDR3 is TGTGCCAGCAGCCTCAGGGGAGAAGCCTACGAGCAGTACTTC. The full variable domain, with the rest looked up from reference TRBV7-9 and TRBJ2-7, is DTGVSQNPRHKITKRGQNVTFRCDPISEHNRLYWYRQTLGQGPEFLTYFQNEAQLEKSRLLSDRFSAERPKGSFSTLEIQRTEQGDSAMYLCASSLRGEAYEQYFGPGTRLTVT.

This clone has just one count. This chain joins TRBV7-2 and TRBJ1-2, with 9 bases matching TRBD1. Germline V gene data show CDR1 as SGHTA and CDR2 as FQGNSA. Losses at the gene ends were 5 bases for V and 9 bases for J; bases not matched to a gene: 7. The CDR3 consists of 13 residues. The CDR3 reads CASSLRDRVRYTF. The CDR3 bases are TGTGCCAGCAGCCTAAGGGACAGGGTACGCTACACCTTC.

The chain carries TRBV6-5 and TRBJ1-2; D not certain. CDR3 length: 13 residues. Deletions cut 2 bases from V and 2 bases from J, with 6 bases between. Germline loops: CDR1 MNHEY, CDR2 SVGAGI. The CDR3 sequence: CASSYTWNYGYTF. The DNA of the CDR3 is TGTGCCAGCAGTTACACCTGGAACTATGGCTACACCTTC.

To note about this clone: Distinct nucleotide sequences in the sample also encode this CDR3. The chain links TRBV18 to TRBJ2-3, with TRBD1 matching over 9 bases. Germline CDR1 is KGHSH and CDR2 is LQKENI. The ends lost 2 bases at V and 0 bases at J; junction bases unmatched: 0. CDR3 size: 15 residues. CDR3 bases: TGTGCCAGCTCACCAGGACAGGGGAGCACAGATACGCAGTATTTT. It translates to CASSPGQGSTDTQYF.

This chain uses TRBV5-4 with TRBJ2-5; 15 bases agree with TRBD2. V trimming: 0 bases; J trimming: 3 bases; junction bases outside the gene matches: 3. The germline V gene has CDR1 SGHNT and CDR2 YYREEE (reference sequence). The CDR3 has 17 residues. The CDR3 region is CASSLAGLAGGKETQYF. The CDR3 region has the DNA TGTGCCAGCAGCTTGGCGGGACTAGCGGGGGGTAAAGAGACCCAGTACTTC. Complete variable domain (other parts from reference TRBV5-4 and TRBJ2-5): ETGVTQSPTHLIKTRGQQVTLRCSSQSGHNTVSWYQQALGQGPQFIFQYYREEENGRGNFPPRFSGLQFPNYSSELNVNALELDDSALYLCASSLAGLAGGKETQYFGPGTRLLVL.